This TCR beta chain originates from a study of Graves' ophthalmopathy and Graves' hyperthyroidism. Study observations and caveats: Most thyroid clonotypes expanded beyond 0.001 frequency were also found in blood.

About this clonotype: Antigen specificity is unknown.

Other autoimmune diseases, uncontrolled infections, pregnancy or lactation led to the exclusion of patients. The V segment lost 5 bases and the J segment 2 bases; nucleotides outside the gene matches: 11. The CDR3 length is 16 residues. Germline V gene sequence: CDR1 SEHNR, CDR2 FQNEAQ (reference sequence). RNA transcripts yielded amplified TCR beta CDR3 regions. The library came from an HTBI-primed first-round RT-PCR and a second-round multiplex PCR. TCRdb called the multiplex PCR reads again in MiXCR, with one record for every CDR3 protein. The table records about 740,000 distinct CDR3 sequences, 40% of them present only once.

This clonotype was sampled from an adult man with Graves' ophthalmopathy. The sequenced sample was peripheral blood. The genes are TRBV7-9 and TRBJ2-7, with 8 bases that match TRBD1. CDR3 loop: CASSGLLGQATYEQYF. CDR3 DNA sequence: TGTGCCAGCAGCGGCCTGTTGGGACAGGCAACCTACGAGCAGTACTTC.